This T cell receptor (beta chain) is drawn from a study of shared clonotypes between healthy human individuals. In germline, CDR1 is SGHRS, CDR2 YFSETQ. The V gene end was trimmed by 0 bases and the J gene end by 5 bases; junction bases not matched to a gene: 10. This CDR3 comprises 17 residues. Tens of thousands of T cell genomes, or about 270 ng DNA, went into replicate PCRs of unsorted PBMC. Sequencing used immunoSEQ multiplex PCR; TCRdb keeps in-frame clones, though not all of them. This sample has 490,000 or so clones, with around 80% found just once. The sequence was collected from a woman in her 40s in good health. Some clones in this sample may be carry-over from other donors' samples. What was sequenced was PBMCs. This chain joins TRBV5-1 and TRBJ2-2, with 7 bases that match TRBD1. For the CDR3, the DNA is TGCGCCAGCAGCTTGGGTCACACAGGGGTTCGGACCGGGGAGCTGTTTTTT. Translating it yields CASSLGHTGVRTGELFF.